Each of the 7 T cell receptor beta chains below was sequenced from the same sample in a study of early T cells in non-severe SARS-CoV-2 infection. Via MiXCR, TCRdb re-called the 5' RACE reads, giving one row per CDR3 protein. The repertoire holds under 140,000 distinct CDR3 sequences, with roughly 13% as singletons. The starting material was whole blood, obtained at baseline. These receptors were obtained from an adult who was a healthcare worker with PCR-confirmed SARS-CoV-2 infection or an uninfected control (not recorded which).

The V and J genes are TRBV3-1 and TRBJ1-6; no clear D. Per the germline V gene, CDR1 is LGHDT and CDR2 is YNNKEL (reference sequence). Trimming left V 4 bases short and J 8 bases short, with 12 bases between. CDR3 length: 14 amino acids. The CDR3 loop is CASSLNGGDSPLHF. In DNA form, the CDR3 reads TGTGCCAGCAGCCTCAATGGCGGGGATTCACCCCTCCACTTT.

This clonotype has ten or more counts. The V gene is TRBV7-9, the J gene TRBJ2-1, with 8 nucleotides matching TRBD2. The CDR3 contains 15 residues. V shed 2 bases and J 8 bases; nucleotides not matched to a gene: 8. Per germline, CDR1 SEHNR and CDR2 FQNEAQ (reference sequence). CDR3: CASSLTSGSGDEQFF. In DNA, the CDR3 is TGTGCCAGCAGCTTAACAAGCGGGAGTGGCGATGAGCAGTTCTTC.

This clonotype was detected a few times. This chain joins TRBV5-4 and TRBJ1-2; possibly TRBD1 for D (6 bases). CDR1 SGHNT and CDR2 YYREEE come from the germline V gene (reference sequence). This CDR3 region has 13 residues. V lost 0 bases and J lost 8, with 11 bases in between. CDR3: CASSLDRVSGYTF. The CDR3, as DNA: TGTGCCAGCAGCTTGGACAGGGTGAGCGGCTACACCTTC.

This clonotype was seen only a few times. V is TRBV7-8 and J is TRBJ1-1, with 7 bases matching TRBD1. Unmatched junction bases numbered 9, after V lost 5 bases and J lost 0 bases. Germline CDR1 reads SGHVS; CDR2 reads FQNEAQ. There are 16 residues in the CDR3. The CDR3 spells CASSVSGGLMNTEAFF. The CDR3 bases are TGTGCCAGCAGCGTGTCAGGGGGACTCATGAACACTGAAGCTTTCTTT.

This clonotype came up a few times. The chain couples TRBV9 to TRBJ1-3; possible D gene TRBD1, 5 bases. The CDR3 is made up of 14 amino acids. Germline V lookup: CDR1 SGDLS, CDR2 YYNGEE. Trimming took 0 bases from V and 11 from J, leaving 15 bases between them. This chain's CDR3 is CASSVAPGEQSIYF. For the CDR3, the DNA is TGTGCCAGCAGCGTAGCCCCGGGGGAGCAGTCCATATATTTT.

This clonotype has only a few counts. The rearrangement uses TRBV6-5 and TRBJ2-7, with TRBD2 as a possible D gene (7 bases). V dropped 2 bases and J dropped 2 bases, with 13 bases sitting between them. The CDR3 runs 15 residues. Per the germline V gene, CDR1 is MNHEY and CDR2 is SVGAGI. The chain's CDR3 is CASSYMGGGPYEQYF. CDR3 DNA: TGTGCCAGCAGTTACATGGGGGGGGGCCCCTACGAGCAGTACTTC.

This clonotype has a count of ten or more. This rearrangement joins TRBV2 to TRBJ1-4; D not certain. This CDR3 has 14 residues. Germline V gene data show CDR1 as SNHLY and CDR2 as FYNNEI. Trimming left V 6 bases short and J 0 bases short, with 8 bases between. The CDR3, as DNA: TGTGCCAGCAGCCTGACACCAACTAATGAAAAACTGTTTTTT. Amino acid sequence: CASSLTPTNEKLFF.